The rows below give T cell receptor beta chains drawn from one sample of a study of cytomegalovirus exposure and HLA in healthy donors. Produced via immunoSEQ multiplex PCR; TCRdb's table is partial and in-frame only. Of about 200,000 clones in the sample, 82% were seen once. Specimen: PBMCs. The source is a woman aged 40 to 49 in good health and CMV-seronegative. Both conserved end residues are part of each CDR3. The D gene is left open where the match is weak. Expanded clones get a size class; other rows say once, few or many, or leave the size out.

TRBV4-1	-	TRBJ1-5	-	CASSQIEGVSQPQHF	TGCGCCAGCAGCCAAATCGAGGGGGTCAGTCAGCCCCAGCATTTT
TRBV19	-	TRBJ2-2	TRBD2	CASSVLAGGAKGELFF	TGTGCCAGTAGTGTCCTAGCGGGAGGAGCAAAAGGGGAGCTGTTTTTT
TRBV7-3	-	TRBJ2-5	-	CASSRDGILKYF	TGTGCCAGCAGCCGCGACGGGATCTTGAAGTACTTC
TRBV27	-	TRBJ2-2	TRBD1	CASRGAGGHTGELFF	TGTGCCAGCAGGGGGGCAGGGGGACACACCGGGGAGCTGTTTTTT
TRBV18	once	TRBJ2-7	-	CASSILAPYEQYF	TGTGCCAGCTCTATCTTAGCGCCATACGAGCAGTACTTC
TRBV2	-	TRBJ2-7	-	CASRLLGRRGSYEQYF	TGTGCCAGCCGCCTGTTGGGCAGGAGAGGGTCCTACGAGCAGTACTTC
TRBV19	-	TRBJ2-7	TRBD1	CASSSGQGLDEQYF	TGTGCCAGTAGCTCGGGACAGGGTCTAGACGAGCAGTACTTC
TRBV30	-	TRBJ1-1	TRBD1	CAFQTGGGRVTEAFF	TGTGCCTTCCAGACAGGGGGCGGACGAGTCACTGAAGCTTTCTTT
TRBV1	-	TRBJ2-7	-	CTSSQRGVAGHYEQYF	TGCACCAGCAGCCAACGCGGTGTAGCGGGCCACTACGAGCAGTACTTC
TRBV7-8	once	TRBJ2-3	TRBD2	CASSKLAHLRDDTQYF	TGTGCCAGCAGCAAACTAGCGCACCTGCGAGACGATACGCAGTATTTT
TRBV7-9	-	TRBJ2-3	-	CASSLLQGADTQYF	TGTGCCAGCAGCCTCCTCCAGGGCGCAGATACGCAGTATTTT
TRBV6-1	once	TRBJ2-7	TRBD1	CASSGGTGGYEQYF	TGTGCCAGCAGTGGCGGGACAGGGGGCTACGAGCAGTACTTC
TRBV6-5	-	TRBJ2-1	TRBD1	CASSWGQGRNEQFF	TGTGCCAGCAGTTGGGGACAGGGGAGGAATGAGCAGTTCTTC
TRBV2	once	TRBJ1-2	TRBD1	CASSEEVAGGGYGYTF	TGTGCCAGCAGTGAAGAAGTCGCAGGGGGAGGCTATGGCTACACCTTC
TRBV28	-	TRBJ1-2	-	CASTTSQGGRYGYTF	TGTGCCAGCACTACAAGTCAGGGAGGCCGCTATGGCTACACCTTC
TRBV5-1	-	TRBJ2-3	-	CASSYRDPTDTQYF	TGCGCCAGCAGCTACCGGGATCCCACAGATACGCAGTATTTT
TRBV2	once	TRBJ2-5	-	CASSGSETQYF	TGTGCCAGCAGCGGGTCGGAGACCCAGTACTTC
TRBV19	-	TRBJ2-3	-	CASSIKLITDTQYF	TGTGCCAGTAGTATCAAGCTAATCACAGATACGCAGTATTTT
TRBV27	-	TRBJ2-1	-	CASSLGTSYNEQFF	TGTGCCAGCAGTCTGGGGACTTCCTACAATGAGCAGTTCTTC
TRBV9	-	TRBJ2-2	TRBD1	CASSVRQGANTGELFF	TGTGCCAGCAGCGTACGGCAGGGGGCGAACACCGGGGAGCTGTTTTTT
TRBV5-1	few	TRBJ2-1	-	CASSLDGVRNEQFF	TGCGCCAGCAGCTTGGACGGAGTTCGCAATGAGCAGTTCTTC
TRBV6-1	-	TRBJ2-7	TRBD2	CASSVGLAYEQYF	TGTGCCAGCAGTGTGGGACTAGCTTACGAGCAGTACTTC